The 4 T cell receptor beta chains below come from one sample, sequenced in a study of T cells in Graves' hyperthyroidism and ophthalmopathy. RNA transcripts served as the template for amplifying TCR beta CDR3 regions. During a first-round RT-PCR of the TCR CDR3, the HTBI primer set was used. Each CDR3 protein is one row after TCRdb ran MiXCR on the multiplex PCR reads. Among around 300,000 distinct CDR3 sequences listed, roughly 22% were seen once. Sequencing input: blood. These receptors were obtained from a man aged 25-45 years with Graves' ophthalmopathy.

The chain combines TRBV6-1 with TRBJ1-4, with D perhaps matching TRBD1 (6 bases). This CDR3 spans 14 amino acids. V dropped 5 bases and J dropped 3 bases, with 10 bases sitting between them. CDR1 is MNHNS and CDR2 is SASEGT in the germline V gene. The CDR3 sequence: CASSFGQSNEKLFF. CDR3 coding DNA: TGTGCCAGCAGTTTTGGACAGTCTAATGAAAAACTGTTTTTT.

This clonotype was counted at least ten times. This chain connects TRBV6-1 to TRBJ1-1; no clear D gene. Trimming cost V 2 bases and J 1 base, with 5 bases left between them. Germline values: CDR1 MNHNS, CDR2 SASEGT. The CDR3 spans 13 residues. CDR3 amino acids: CASSELRNTEAFF. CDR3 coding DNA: TGTGCCAGCAGTGAATTGCGGAACACTGAAGCTTTCTTT.

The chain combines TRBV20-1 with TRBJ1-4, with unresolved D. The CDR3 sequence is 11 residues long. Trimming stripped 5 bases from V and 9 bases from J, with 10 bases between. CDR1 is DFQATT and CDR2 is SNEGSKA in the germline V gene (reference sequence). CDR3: CSAEHRQKLFF. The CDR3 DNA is TGCAGTGCTGAACACCGTCAAAAACTGTTTTTT.

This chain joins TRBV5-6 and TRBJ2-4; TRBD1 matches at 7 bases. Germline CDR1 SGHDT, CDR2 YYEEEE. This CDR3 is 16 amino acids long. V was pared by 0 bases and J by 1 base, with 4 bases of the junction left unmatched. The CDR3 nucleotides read TGTGCCAGCAGCTTGGACAGGGGATGGGCCAAAAACATTCAGTACTTC. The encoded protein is CASSLDRGWAKNIQYF.